One sample yielded the 32 T cell receptor beta chains listed below, sequenced in a study of control samples from healthy donors and cancer patients. Produced via immunoSEQ multiplex PCR; TCRdb's table is partial and in-frame only. Of 100,000 or so clones listed, around nine tenths are singletons. Sequenced material: blood. These TCRs come from a man aged 30-40 years in good health.

V usage is TRBV28 and J usage is TRBJ1-6, with 7 nucleotides matching TRBD1. Trimming took 0 bases from V and 5 from J; bases not matched to a gene: 7. The germline V gene encodes CDR1 MDHEN and CDR2 SYDVKM. The CDR3 contains 17 residues. The CDR3 spells CASSLWGQSIHNSPLHF. For the CDR3, the DNA is TGTGCCAGCAGTTTATGGGGACAGAGTATTCATAATTCACCCCTCCACTTT. Variable domain in full (rest from reference TRBV28 and TRBJ1-6): DVKVTQSSRYLVKRTGEKVFLECVQDMDHENMFWYRQDPGLGLRLIYFSYDVKMKEKGDIPEGYSVSREKKERFSLILESASTNQTSMYLCASSLWGQSIHNSPLHFGNGTRLTVT.

This clone was seen once. The V call is TRBV6-2 or TRBV6-3, the J call TRBJ2-7; TRBD2 aligns across 15 bases. Per the germline V gene, CDR1 is MNHEY and CDR2 is SVGEGT. The CDR3 loop spans 17 amino acids. The V and J ends lost 5 bases and 6 bases, in that order; junction bases with no gene match: 11. The DNA for the CDR3 is TGTGCCAGCAGTGCTACCGGACTAGCGGGAGGGCCGAGCGAGCAGTACTTC. Translation: CASSATGLAGGPSEQYF.

The V gene is TRBV28, the J gene TRBJ2-1; TRBD2 matches at 13 bases. The CDR3 loop spans 16 amino acids. The V segment lost 2 bases and the J segment 9 bases; nucleotides outside the gene matches: 7. Germline V lookup: CDR1 MDHEN, CDR2 SYDVKM. The CDR3 sequence: CASSLRGLAGMGEQFF. In DNA, the CDR3 is TGTGCCAGCAGTTTACGGGGACTAGCGGGAATGGGTGAGCAGTTCTTC.

This clone appeared once. The rearrangement uses TRBV5-6 and TRBJ1-1; 8 bases fit TRBD1. This CDR3 is 15 amino acids long. Germline lookup yields CDR1 SGHDT and CDR2 YYEEEE. V lost 6 bases to trimming and J lost 1 base; unmatched junction nucleotides: 8. DNA for the CDR3: TGTGCCAGCACCCAACGGACAGGGAAGAACACTGAAGCTTTCTTT. Its translation: CASTQRTGKNTEAFF. Combining the CDR3 with reference TRBV5-6 and TRBJ1-1 gives the whole variable domain DAGVTQSPTHLIKTRGQQVTLRCSPKSGHDTVSWYQQALGQGPQFIFQYYEEEERQRGNFPDRFSGHQFPNYSSELNVNALLLGDSALYLCASTQRTGKNTEAFFGQGTRLTVV.

This CDR3 reads CASSLLGAKVTGELFF. The DNA for the CDR3 is TGTGCCAGCAGCTTATTGGGCGCGAAGGTTACCGGGGAGCTGTTTTTT. V is TRBV7-3 and J is TRBJ2-2; D not certain. V was trimmed by 2 bases and J by 5 bases, leaving 15 bases between them. CDR1 is SGHTA and CDR2 is FQGTGA in the germline V gene. The CDR3 spans 16 residues.

This clone came up once. The chain couples TRBV29-1 to TRBJ1-1, with 7 nucleotides matching TRBD1. The CDR3 runs to 12 residues. Losses at the gene ends were 8 bases for V and 2 bases for J; bases not matched to a gene: 5. The germline gives CDR1 SQVTM, CDR2 ANQGSEA. The CDR3 reads CSYRQGNTEAFF. The DNA of the CDR3 is TGCAGCTACCGACAGGGCAACACTGAAGCTTTCTTT.

This clone was detected only once. The chain uses TRBV28 and TRBJ1-1, with unresolved D. This CDR3 has 13 residues. V was trimmed by 5 bases and J by 3 bases, leaving 10 bases between them. CDR1 and CDR2 from the germline V gene are MDHEN and SYDVKM. Here the CDR3 DNA reads TGTGCCAGCAGTATTGGACCGTACACTGAAGCTTTCTTT. This sequence encodes CASSIGPYTEAFF. The full variable domain, rest sourced from reference TRBV28 and TRBJ1-1, is DVKVTQSSRYLVKRTGEKVFLECVQDMDHENMFWYRQDPGLGLRLIYFSYDVKMKEKGDIPEGYSVSREKKERFSLILESASTNQTSMYLCASSIGPYTEAFFGQGTRLTVV.

The V and J genes are TRBV9 and TRBJ1-2, with TRBD1 as a possible D gene (5 bases). This CDR3 region has 16 residues. Germline assignment: CDR1 SGDLS and CDR2 YYNGEE. V shed 0 bases and J shed 2 bases, with 14 bases lying between them. CDR3 coding DNA: TGTGCCAGCAGCGTAGATAGCGAGGGACTGAACTATGGCTACACCTTC. Translated: CASSVDSEGLNYGYTF. The full variable domain, with the rest looked up from reference TRBV9 and TRBJ1-2, is DSGVTQTPKHLITATGQRVTLRCSPRSGDLSVYWYQQSLDQGLQFLIQYYNGEERAKGNILERFSAQQFPDLHSELNLSSLELGDSALYFCASSVDSEGLNYGYTFGSGTRLTVV.

This clone appeared a single time. This sequence joins TRBV9 and TRBJ1-1; D is unclear. The germline CDR1 and CDR2 sequences are SGDLS and YYNGEE. Trimming took off 2 bases at V and 3 bases at J, with 11 bases between the two ends. The CDR3 has 14 residues. CDR3 DNA: TGTGCCAGCAGCGTCGATGGGTTCGACACTGAAGCTTTCTTT. This translates into CASSVDGFDTEAFF.

This chain links TRBV19 with TRBJ1-2, with D possibly being TRBD1 (6 bases). Germline CDR1 reads LNHDA; CDR2 reads SQIVND (reference sequence). Trimming cost V 9 bases and J 6 bases, with 20 bases left between them. The CDR3 contains 14 residues. CDR3 in DNA: TGTGCCAGCCGTACGGCGGGGGCGGGGGATGGCTACACCTTC. This translates into CASRTAGAGDGYTF.

J is TRBJ2-7 and V is TRBV24-1, with D maybe TRBD1 (5 bases). This CDR3 comprises 14 residues. CDR1 KGHDR and CDR2 SFDVKD come from the germline V gene. Trimming took 6 bases from V and 4 from J, leaving 15 bases between them. DNA of the CDR3: TGTGCCACCAGTACGACGCAGGGTTCGTACGAGCAGTACTTC. As protein: CATSTTQGSYEQYF.

Only one count was recorded for this clone. The V call is TRBV4-2, the J call TRBJ1-4; possible D gene TRBD1, 5 bases. The CDR3 consists of 16 residues. Germline values: CDR1 LGHNA, CDR2 YNFKEQ. The V end was cut by 3 bases, the J end by 8 bases, with 19 bases between. The CDR3: CASSHKSTDPSEKLFF. CDR3 sequence (DNA): TGTGCCAGCAGCCACAAATCGACAGACCCTAGCGAAAAACTGTTTTTT.

The genes are TRBV7-2 and TRBJ1-5; D is unresolved. Germline CDR1 is SGHTA and CDR2 is FQGNSA. The CDR3 extends over 14 amino acids. Trimming cost V 4 bases and J 1 base, with 8 bases left between them. This CDR3 is CASSSRQSNQPQHF. For the CDR3, the DNA is TGTGCCAGCAGCTCTAGACAAAGCAATCAGCCCCAGCATTTT.

The J gene is TRBJ2-3, the V gene TRBV7-2; D possibly corresponds to TRBD2 (6 bases). The CDR3 totals 14 residues. V shed 5 bases and J shed 0 bases, with 9 bases lying between them. Germline CDR1 SGHTA, CDR2 FQGNSA. CDR3 in amino acids: CASSHGLSTDTQYF. In nucleotides, the CDR3 is TGTGCCAGCAGCCATGGACTAAGCACAGATACGCAGTATTTT.

This chain connects TRBV4-3 to TRBJ2-6; D is unresolved. Germline lookup yields CDR1 LGHNA and CDR2 YSLEER. The length of the CDR3 is 16 residues. V was clipped by 0 bases and J by 2 bases, with 8 bases between them. The CDR3 nucleotides read TGCGCCAGCAGCCAAGATGAGACGGCTGGGGCCAACGTCCTGACTTTC. Protein sequence: CASSQDETAGANVLTF.

This clone was seen repeatedly, ten times or more. The chain links TRBV2 to TRBJ2-7, with TRBD1 as a possible D gene (5 bases). Germline V gene sequence: CDR1 SNHLY, CDR2 FYNNEI. There are 13 residues in the CDR3. Trimming took off 6 bases at V and 0 bases at J, with 9 bases between the two ends. CDR3 DNA: TGTGCCAGCAGCCACAGGATCTCCTACGAGCAGTACGTC. This codes for CASSHRISYEQYV.

The chain combines TRBV9 with TRBJ1-3; unclear D gene. CDR1 and CDR2 from the germline V gene are SGDLS and YYNGEE. Between the trimmed V and J ends, which lost 2 bases and 0 bases, there was a span of 6 bases. The CDR3 totals 14 residues. The CDR3 region is CASSVLSSGNTIYF. The CDR3 region has the DNA TGTGCCAGCAGCGTCTTGTCCTCTGGAAACACCATATATTTT.

This clone was recorded a few times. The gene calls are TRBV4-1 and TRBJ1-3; D gene uncertain. There are 16 residues in the CDR3. Germline V lookup: CDR1 MGHRA, CDR2 YSYEKL. V was clipped by 4 bases and J by 0 bases, with 13 bases between them. CDR3 sequence reads: CASSLLDGRSGNTIYF. CDR3 nucleotides: TGCGCCAGCAGCCTCTTGGACGGACGCTCTGGAAACACCATATATTTT.

V usage is TRBV19 and J usage is TRBJ2-1; tentative D call: TRBD2 (6 bases). This CDR3 is 12 amino acids long. V was cut by 6 bases and J by 4 bases, with 7 bases left in between. Per germline, CDR1 LNHDA and CDR2 SQIVND (reference sequence). The CDR3 coding sequence is TGTGCCAGTAGCGGAGGGTACAATGAGCAGTTCTTC. This translates into CASSGGYNEQFF. Combining the CDR3 with reference TRBV19 and TRBJ2-1 gives the whole variable domain DGGITQSPKYLFRKEGQNVTLSCEQNLNHDAMYWYRQDPGQGLRLIYYSQIVNDFQKGDIAEGYSVSREKKESFPLTVTSAQKNPTAFYLCASSGGYNEQFFGPGTRLTVL.

The sample holds a few counts of this clone. This chain joins TRBV14 and TRBJ1-1; TRBD1 might be the D (6 bases). CDR1 is SGHDN, CDR2 FVKESK, per germline. The CDR3 spans 15 residues. Trimming removed 4 bases at V and 5 bases at J, with 17 bases between. CDR3 coding DNA: TGTGCCAGCAGCCGAGGAGGGAGGGGGAGGACTGAAGCTTTCTTT. It specifies CASSRGGRGRTEAFF.

This clone was found once. The V call is TRBV19, the J call TRBJ1-2; D unresolved. V lost 10 bases and J lost 2, with 20 bases in between. This CDR3 contains 15 residues. The germline V gene encodes CDR1 LNHDA and CDR2 SQIVND (reference sequence). CDR3 region: CATRGGPGRNYGYTF. In nucleotides, the CDR3 is TGTGCCACCCGGGGAGGTCCGGGGAGGAACTATGGCTACACCTTC.

The chain uses TRBV5-4 and TRBJ2-3, with 10 bases identical to TRBD1. Germline V gene data show CDR1 as SGHNT and CDR2 as YYREEE (reference sequence). The trim removed 2 bases at V and 13 bases at J, leaving 4 bases unmatched. The CDR3 covers 12 residues. CDR3 bases: TGTGCCAGCAGCTTCCGGGACAGGGGAAAGTATTTT. It specifies CASSFRDRGKYF.

CDR3 DNA: TGTGCCAGCAGCGTAACAGGGCCTGGGGCCAACGTCCTGACTTTC. Amino acid sequence: CASSVTGPGANVLTF. The genes are TRBV9 and TRBJ2-6, with D perhaps matching TRBD1 (6 bases). CDR3 length: 15 residues. V was cut by 1 base and J by 2 bases, with 7 bases left in between. Germline V gene data show CDR1 as SGDLS and CDR2 as YYNGEE. Variable domain in full (rest from reference TRBV9 and TRBJ2-6): DSGVTQTPKHLITATGQRVTLRCSPRSGDLSVYWYQQSLDQGLQFLIQYYNGEERAKGNILERFSAQQFPDLHSELNLSSLELGDSALYFCASSVTGPGANVLTFGAGSRLTVL.

This chain uses TRBV5-8 with TRBJ1-5; no reliable D call. The CDR3 is 15 residues long. Germline assignment: CDR1 SGHTS and CDR2 YDEGEE. With 4 bases removed from V and 0 bases from J, the gap between germline ends came to 11 bases. The CDR3 coding sequence is TGTGCCAGCAGCCCCAACCTTTATAGCAATCAGCCCCAGCATTTT. Its protein is CASSPNLYSNQPQHF.

This clone was seen a handful of times. V usage is TRBV2 and J usage is TRBJ2-5; TRBD2 is a possible D gene (5 bases). The germline CDR1 and CDR2 sequences are SNHLY and FYNNEI. The CDR3 runs to 13 residues. V was pared by 8 bases and J by 1 base, with 11 bases between. The CDR3 coding sequence is TGTGCCAGCGGCACTAGGCGCCAAGAGACCCAGTACTTC. Translation gives CASGTRRQETQYF.

This clone appeared a few times. The chain joins TRBV30 to TRBJ1-3, with 7 bases aligning to TRBD1. Germline loops: CDR1 GTSNPN, CDR2 SVGIG (reference sequence). Unmatched junction bases numbered 6, after V lost 2 bases and J lost 5 bases. CDR3 length: 14 amino acids. The CDR3 here is CAWSSRDSRNTIYF. In DNA form, the CDR3 reads TGTGCCTGGAGTAGCCGGGACAGCCGAAACACCATATATTTT.

The chain joins TRBV10-3 to TRBJ2-5; the match to TRBD2 covers 10 bases. CDR1 is ENHRY, CDR2 SYGVKD, per germline. Germline trimming cut 4 bases from V and 5 bases from J; bases unmatched to any gene: 4. The CDR3 is made up of 14 amino acids. CDR3 nucleotides: TGTGCCATCAGTGCCGGGACTAGCGATGAGACCCAGTACTTC. Protein product: CAISAGTSDETQYF.

The DNA for the CDR3 is TGTGCCAGCAGCGAACAGGGGGCTCAGGCTAACTATGGCTACACCTTC. Residues: CASSEQGAQANYGYTF. This sequence joins TRBV2 and TRBJ1-2; 9 bases are a match to TRBD1. V gave up 6 bases and J gave up 0 bases; unmatched junction bases: 8. The V gene's germline CDR1 is SNHLY and CDR2 FYNNEI. This CDR3 contains 16 residues.

The chain joins TRBV18 to TRBJ2-7, with 8 bases lining up with TRBD1. The CDR3 has 13 residues. Germline V gene lookup returns CDR1 KGHSH and CDR2 LQKENI. The ends lost 4 bases at V and 7 bases at J; junction bases unmatched: 6. DNA for the CDR3: TGTGCCAGCTCACACGGGACAGGAGGGGAGCAGTACTTC. This translates into CASSHGTGGEQYF. Full variable domain (outside the CDR3, taken from reference TRBV18 and TRBJ2-7): NAGVMQNPRHLVRRRGQEARLRCSPMKGHSHVYWYRQLPEEGLKFMVYLQKENIIDESGMPKERFSAEFPKEGPSILRIQQVVRGDSAAYFCASSHGTGGEQYFGPGTRLTVT.

The V and J genes are TRBV7-2 and TRBJ2-1; 10 nucleotides align to TRBD2. This CDR3 is built from 15 residues. V lost 6 bases, J lost 3 bases, and 5 bases stayed unmatched. Germline CDR1 and CDR2: SGHTA and FQGNSA. DNA for the CDR3: TGTGCCAGCAGGCAAACTAGCGGGGTCTACAATGAGCAGTTCTTC. This gives the protein CASRQTSGVYNEQFF.

A single count supports this clone. This sequence joins TRBV12-5 and TRBJ2-1; D could derive from TRBD1 or TRBD2 (5 bases each). The CDR3 consists of 15 residues. Germline-derived CDR1 and CDR2 are LGHNT and FRNRAP. Trimming stripped 8 bases from V and 4 bases from J, with 18 bases between. The CDR3 coding sequence is TGTGCTAGTAGAGGGGTGGCGGCGTCGTACAATGAGCAGTTCTTC. This translates into CASRGVAASYNEQFF.

This clone was seen only a few times. The CDR3, as DNA: TGCGCCAGCAGCCAAGTTTGGGGTTCGGGAAACACCATATATTTT. As protein: CASSQVWGSGNTIYF. The rearrangement uses TRBV4-1 and TRBJ1-3; no firm D call. The CDR3 extends over 15 amino acids. V was pared by 1 base and J by 4 bases, with 11 bases between. Per the germline V gene, CDR1 is MGHRA and CDR2 is YSYEKL.